This T cell receptor beta chain is drawn from a study of blood T cells in healthy people across ages. The CDR3 is made up of 15 amino acids. Deletions cut 4 bases from V and 0 bases from J, with 10 bases between. The germline V gene encodes CDR1 SGHTA and CDR2 FQGTGA. The use of a sample-barcoded 5' primer and a J-beta primer mix characterized a second PCR of about 6 to 12 cycles. In TCRdb, the 5' RACE reads were re-called with MiXCR into one record per CDR3 protein. The profile shows about 1.6 million distinct CDR3 sequences, around 35% of them singletons. This clonotype was seen at least ten times. The rearrangement joins TRBV7-3 to TRBJ2-1; no firm D call. The TCR sequence derives from a woman aged 25 to 39 in good health. What was sequenced was blood. The CDR3 region has the DNA TGTGCCAGCAGCTCCAGCCTGAGCTCCTACAATGAGCAGTTCTTC. Translating it yields CASSSSLSSYNEQFF.